This T cell receptor (beta chain) originates from a study of T cell repertoires in cytomegalovirus infection. For the study at large: CMV infection plus the matching HLA type was flagged by public TCR beta signatures.

Findings and limits, study-wide: Based on cumulative public TCR beta family frequency, carriers of CMV plus the relevant HLA were identified. Across the ex vivo response, the dominant clonotypes were HLA-C-restricted CMV-specific TCR beta clonotypes.

Each CDR3 protein gets one entry after TCRdb re-called the reads with MiXCR. The data contain 150,000 to 200,000 distinct CDR3 sequences, roughly an eighth of them seen just once; the ten biggest clones take up over 25%. The CDR3 consists of 13 residues. Germline V gene data show CDR1 as SGHAT and CDR2 as FQNNGV. The V and J ends lost 5 bases and 2 bases respectively, with 9 bases between them. In this sample, this clonotype turned up many times. No antigen is known for it. The origin of this receptor is a human donor in good health (CMV status not recorded). Some clones in this sample may be carry-over from other donors' samples. Sequences were obtained from PBMCs. The gene calls are TRBV11-2 and TRBJ1-1; unclear D gene. CDR3 DNA: TGTGCCAGCAGCGGTACAGTCAACACTGAAGCTTTCTTT. Translation: CASSGTVNTEAFF.